The present T cell receptor (beta chain) was sequenced within a study of OX40 agonist ivuxolimab in advanced cancers. Assay: immunoSEQ multiplex PCR; the TCRdb copy retains only in-frame clones and omits some. The sample lists 70,000 to 80,000 clones; around 88% were seen once. For this clone: Its antigen is undetermined.

Study-wide points: Compared with CD4+, CD8+ T cells on average had more expanded clones.

J gave up 7 bases and V 4 bases, and 9 bases lay outside the gene matches. The germline V gene encodes CDR1 LGHNA and CDR2 YSLEER. The CDR3 sequence is 14 residues long. J is TRBJ1-1 and V is TRBV4-3; 7 bases are shared with TRBD1. The source material was CD4+ or CD8+ T cells sorted from blood, sampled in a trial of the OX40 agonist ivuxolimab. The sequence came from an adult with an advanced solid tumor such as melanoma, head and neck, liver or kidney cancer. In DNA form, the CDR3 reads TGCGCCAGCAGCCGACGGGCCGGGACAGATGAAGCTTTCTTT. This encodes CASSRRAGTDEAFF.